One sample yielded the 6 T cell receptor beta chains listed below, sequenced in a study of identical twins. TCRdb re-derived calls from the 5' RACE reads in MiXCR, one entry per CDR3 protein. The sample has 250,000 or so distinct CDR3 sequences, roughly 8% seen once. These same records also appear under a second study, on yellow fever vaccine responses in identical twins.

The material sequenced was CD8+ T cells sorted from blood. These receptors were obtained from a woman under 30 in good health.

This clonotype has only one observation. The chain is built from TRBV2 and TRBJ2-1; 13 bases agree with TRBD2. V gave up 3 bases and J gave up 5 bases; unmatched junction bases: 7. Germline CDR1 and CDR2: SNHLY and FYNNEI. This CDR3 has 17 amino acids. The CDR3 nucleotides are TGTGCCAGCAGTGATTCTACTAGCGGGGGGGCCCACAATGAGCAGTTCTTC. It codes for CASSDSTSGGAHNEQFF.

This clonotype was seen more than once but under ten times. This chain joins TRBV18 and TRBJ2-1, with D perhaps matching TRBD1 (5 bases). The CDR3 is 15 residues long. The V and J ends lost 0 bases and 2 bases respectively, with 8 bases between them. The germline V gene has CDR1 KGHSH and CDR2 LQKENI. The CDR3 loop reads CASSPPQGAYNEQFF. CDR3 bases: TGTGCCAGCTCACCACCCCAGGGTGCCTACAATGAGCAGTTCTTC.

The sample holds one count of this clonotype. This chain connects TRBV10-1 to TRBJ2-6; no firm D call. This CDR3 is 18 amino acids long. The germline gives CDR1 WNHNN, CDR2 SYGVQD (reference sequence). Trimming shortened V by 0 bases and J by 2 bases, and 14 bases separated the two germline ends. CDR3 loop: CASSESTGGRPGANVLTF. DNA for the CDR3: TGCGCCAGCAGTGAGTCGACGGGCGGCCGCCCTGGGGCCAACGTCCTGACTTTC.

Only a few counts were recorded for this clonotype. The chain is built from TRBV29-1 and TRBJ2-7, with D unresolved. Germline CDR1 SQVTM, CDR2 ANQGSEA. V was cut by 7 bases and J by 6 bases, with 16 bases left in between. This CDR3 has 12 amino acids. CDR3 in DNA: TGCAGCGCCTCCGGGTCTGCCAGCGAGCAGTACTTC. It translates to CSASGSASEQYF.

This clonotype was recorded once. The chain carries TRBV2 and TRBJ1-5; D not certain. The CDR3 length is 15 residues. The germline CDR1 and CDR2 sequences are SNHLY and FYNNEI. Trimming cost V 4 bases and J 0 bases, with 10 bases left between them. CDR3 sequence (DNA): TGTGCCAGCAGTGCGGCTGGACTTAGCAATCAGCCCCAGCATTTT. Protein sequence: CASSAAGLSNQPQHF.

This clonotype occurred many times. The chain employs TRBV6-5 and TRBJ2-1, with D tentatively TRBD1 (6 bases). The CDR3 has 14 residues. Trimming took off 2 bases at V and 7 bases at J, with 12 bases between the two ends. The germline V gene has CDR1 MNHEY and CDR2 SVGAGI. For the CDR3, the DNA is TGTGCCAGCAGTTACGAAGGGGGTAAGAATGAGCAGTTCTTC. It translates to CASSYEGGKNEQFF.